The 4 T cell receptor beta chains given below trace back to one sample, sequenced in a study of human T cells and chemical hapten exposure. TCRdb reprocessed the RACE reads with MiXCR, giving one entry per CDR3 protein. Of about 380,000 distinct CDR3 sequences in the sample, about 6% are singletons; the top ten hold around 6.1%. Described time point: patch test 2, 6 weeks after DPC sensitization. As for treatment: therapeutic diphenylcyclopropenone sensitization with weekly scalp DPC. The sample in question was whole blood, obtained in connection with sensitization to the hapten diphenylcyclopropenone (DPC). These receptor sequences come from a woman under 30 with alopecia areata. Some clones in this sample may be carry-over from other donors' samples.

This clonotype was counted at least ten times. The chain is built from TRBV27 and TRBJ1-1; D ambiguous. Germline V gene lookup returns CDR1 MNHEY and CDR2 SMNVEV (reference sequence). This CDR3 contains 13 residues. V dropped 2 bases and J dropped 6 bases, with 10 bases sitting between them. CDR3 residues: CASSLTGYSEAFF. CDR3 bases: TGTGCCAGCAGTTTAACGGGGTACTCTGAAGCTTTCTTT.

This clonotype was observed many times. The V call is TRBV3-1, the J call TRBJ1-1; no clear D. The V end was cut by 3 bases, the J end by 1 base, with 9 bases between. CDR3 length: 14 residues. Germline values: CDR1 LGHDT, CDR2 YNNKEL (reference sequence). This CDR3 reads CASSQGVRNTEAFF. CDR3 DNA sequence: TGTGCCAGCAGCCAGGGAGTCAGGAACACTGAAGCTTTCTTT.

This clonotype was seen at least ten times. The chain combines TRBV2 with TRBJ2-5; 11 positions match TRBD2. The CDR3 spans 15 residues. Germline trimming cut 6 bases from V and 6 bases from J; bases unmatched to any gene: 9. Germline V CDR1 and CDR2: SNHLY, FYNNEI. CDR3 nucleotides: TGTGCCAGCAGCCCCTTAGCGGGGGGGCGGAAGACCCAGTACTTC. It yields the protein CASSPLAGGRKTQYF.

This clonotype was recorded many times. The chain is built from TRBV5-1 and TRBJ1-2; 8 bases align to TRBD1. The CDR3 sequence is 14 residues long. With 0 bases clipped from V and 6 bases from J, the junction kept 4 bases outside the gene matches. Germline V gene data show CDR1 as SGHRS and CDR2 as YFSETQ. In DNA, the CDR3 is TGCGCCAGCAGCTTGGCTCCAGGGGGCCATGGCTACACCTTC. Translation: CASSLAPGGHGYTF.